These 27 T cell receptor beta chains were sequenced from one sample in a study of prognosis after radiotherapy for stage I lung cancer. Two-round multiplex PCR on genomic DNA was the method by which TCR beta CDR3 was amplified. First-round PCR amplification was performed with primers specific to each TRBV and TRBJ gene. TCRdb itself ran the multiplex PCR reads through MiXCR, one entry per CDR3 protein. The sample has tens of thousands of distinct CDR3 sequences; approximately 42% are singletons. The sample consisted of PBMCs, taken before or after stereotactic body radiation therapy (not recorded which). These receptors were taken from a donor over 45 with non-small cell lung cancer.

The V call is TRBV5-1, the J call TRBJ2-7, with 8 bases aligning to TRBD2. The CDR3 covers 16 residues. Germline values: CDR1 SGHRS, CDR2 YFSETQ. Trimming took 1 base from V and 2 from J; bases not matched to a gene: 8. DNA of the CDR3: TGCGCCAGCAGCTTGAAACCCCGGGGGGGGGCCTACGAGCAGTACTTC. Protein product: CASSLKPRGGAYEQYF.

This clonotype was recorded only once. It is likely a read error: a sequence one base away is far more abundant. The rearrangement joins TRBV27 to TRBJ2-7; D remains ambiguous. The end of the DNA fits TRBJ2-1 better, so the J call may be wrong. The CDR3 has 13 residues. Per germline, CDR1 MNHEY and CDR2 SMNVEV (reference sequence). The CDR3 sequence: CASMIGRYNEQFF. CDR3 DNA: TGTGCCAGCATGATTGGACGATACAATGAGCAGTTCTTC.

The chain links TRBV28 to TRBJ1-5, with D perhaps TRBD1 (6 bases). Germline CDR1 and CDR2: MDHEN and SYDVKM. Trimming removed 10 bases from V and 9 bases from J, with 16 bases in between. The CDR3 is 12 residues long. The CDR3, as DNA: TGTGCCACCCTAGTCCAGGGGTGGCCCCAGCATTTT. This translates into CATLVQGWPQHF.

There are many counts of this clonotype. This sequence joins TRBV29-1 and TRBJ1-1; no reliable D call. Germline V CDR1 and CDR2: SQVTM, ANQGSEA. V lost 8 bases to trimming and J lost 1 base, with 8 bases between them. The CDR3 contains 11 residues. Here the CDR3 DNA reads TGCAGCTTTTACAGGAACACTGAAGCTTTCTTT. The encoded protein is CSFYRNTEAFF.

This clonotype was observed at least ten times. The chain joins TRBV18 to TRBJ2-5, with a weak D call TRBD1 (6 bases). The CDR3 runs to 14 residues. V shed 8 bases and J shed 1 base, with 14 bases lying between them. Germline CDR1 KGHSH, CDR2 LQKENI. The CDR3 bases are TGTGCCAGCGCCCTGACAGGAGCCCAAGAGACCCAGTACTTC. Its protein product is CASALTGAQETQYF.

Comment on this clonotype: The likely explanation is a read error, given a far larger clone one base away. V gene TRBV5-6 combines with J gene TRBJ2-3; D tentatively fits TRBD1 or TRBD2 (5 bases each). In germline, CDR1 is SGHDT, CDR2 YYEEEE. The CDR3 runs to 14 residues. CDR3 DNA: TGTGTCAGCAGCTTGAGGGGCAGAAAAGATACGCAGTATTTT. This gives the protein CVSSLRGRKDTQYF.

At least ten counts were recorded for this clonotype. The chain is built from TRBV5-6 and TRBJ2-7; the D is unclear. V was pared by 1 base and J by 6 bases, with 11 bases between. The CDR3 length is 13 residues. Germline-derived CDR1 and CDR2 are SGHDT and YYEEEE. CDR3 sequence reads: CASSLWTKAEQYF. The DNA of the CDR3 is TGTGCCAGCAGCTTGTGGACGAAGGCCGAGCAGTACTTC.

A word on this clonotype: A much bigger clone sits one base away, suggesting this may be a read error. The chain recombines TRBV30 with TRBJ1-1; no reliable D call. With 3 bases removed from V and 7 bases from J, the gap between germline ends came to 18 bases. From germline, CDR1 is GTSNPN and CDR2 SVGIG (reference sequence). This CDR3 comprises 14 residues. The CDR3 DNA reads as TGTGCCTGGAGACACAAGGCCGCGAGTGTTGAAGCTTTCTTT. As protein: CAWRHKAASVEAFF.

The gene calls are TRBV6-1 and TRBJ1-1; D call uncertain. Trimming pared 5 bases from V and 4 bases from J, leaving 11 bases between. CDR1 and CDR2 from the germline V gene are MNHNS and SASEGT. The CDR3 runs 13 residues. The CDR3 DNA reads as TGTGCCAGCAGTCTTAGGGTACGCACTGAAGCTTTCTTT. Translation: CASSLRVRTEAFF.

The chain employs TRBV27 and TRBJ1-5, with a tentative D call TRBD1 (5 bases). CDR3 length: 15 residues. Trimming took off 6 bases at V and 3 bases at J, with 15 bases between the two ends. Per germline, CDR1 MNHEY and CDR2 SMNVEV (reference sequence). Here the CDR3 DNA reads TGTGCCAGCAGGACCTTCAGGGAGTCCAATCAGCCCCAGCATTTT. Its translation is CASRTFRESNQPQHF.

Notes on this clonotype: A much bigger clone sits one base away, suggesting this may be a read error. The genes are TRBV19 and TRBJ1-5; no clear D. This CDR3 contains 13 residues. From germline, CDR1 is LNHDA and CDR2 SQIVND (reference sequence). Trimming shortened V by 7 bases and J by 7 bases, and 14 bases separated the two germline ends. The DNA for the CDR3 is TGTGCCAGTAAAACGGGCCTCAGGCAGCCCCAGCATTTT. Amino acids: CASKTGLRQPQHF.

This clonotype occurred many times. V is TRBV7-9 and J is TRBJ2-3; 8 nucleotides agree with TRBD2. V lost 6 bases to trimming and J lost 2 bases; unmatched junction nucleotides: 4. CDR1 is SEHNR, CDR2 FQNEAQ, per germline (reference sequence). CDR3 length equals 14 residues. This chain's CDR3 is CASRRGAYTDTQYF. The CDR3 nucleotides read TGTGCCAGCAGGCGGGGGGCCTACACAGATACGCAGTATTTT.

This rearrangement joins TRBV4-1 to TRBJ2-3; D is unresolved. The germline CDR1 and CDR2 sequences are MGHRA and YSYEKL. Trimming removed 2 bases from V and 0 bases from J, with 9 bases in between. The CDR3 spans 15 residues. The CDR3 protein is CASSQRWESTDTQYF. The CDR3 DNA sequence: TGCGCCAGCAGCCAACGGTGGGAAAGCACAGATACGCAGTATTTT.

Concerning this clonotype itself: It is likely a read error: a sequence one base away is far more abundant. The CDR3 nucleotides read TGTGCCAGCAGGGGCAGAACCTACAAGCAGTACTTC. This sequence encodes CASRGRTYKQYF. This chain links TRBV6-2 or TRBV6-3 with TRBJ2-7; D uncertain. Germline-derived CDR1 and CDR2 are MNHEY and SVGEGT. The CDR3 covers 12 residues.

This clonotype was counted many times. The V and J genes are TRBV7-9 and TRBJ1-6, with 9 bases fitting TRBD1. Trimming cost V 4 bases and J 14 bases; bases outside gene matches: 15. The CDR3 is made up of 16 amino acids. Germline V gives CDR1 SEHNR, CDR2 FQNEAQ (reference sequence). CDR3 amino acids: CASSSWTGEEREALHF. The CDR3 DNA sequence: TGTGCCAGCAGCTCCTGGACAGGGGAGGAACGTGAGGCCCTCCACTTT.

In this sample, this clonotype turned up many times. The gene calls are TRBV28 and TRBJ1-4; unclear D gene. Trimming removed 5 bases at V and 7 bases at J, with 14 bases between. This CDR3 has 14 residues. CDR1 is MDHEN and CDR2 is SYDVKM in the germline V gene. The CDR3 nucleotides read TGTGCCAGCAGTCCTGGTGGAGGGAGTGAAAAACTGTTTTTT. This codes for CASSPGGGSEKLFF.

Note on this clonotype: A far larger clone lies a single base away; this is likely a read error. This rearrangement joins TRBV6-4 to TRBJ2-3; D is uncertain. CDR3 length equals 14 residues. Germline CDR1 reads MRHNA; CDR2 reads SNTAGT. CDR3 sequence (DNA): TGTGACAGCAGTGAATTGACCCCCACAGATACGCAGTATTTT. Amino acid sequence: CDSSELTPTDTQYF.

This clonotype was counted at least ten times. The chain employs TRBV20-1 and TRBJ2-7; D possibly corresponds to TRBD2 (5 bases). Germline values: CDR1 DFQATT, CDR2 SNEGSKA (reference sequence). The CDR3 sequence is 13 residues long. V gave up 4 bases and J gave up 0 bases, with 10 bases separating them. In DNA, the CDR3 is TGCAGTGCTAATAGCGTACACTCCTACGAGCAGTACTTC. It encodes CSANSVHSYEQYF.

This clonotype is categorized as medium-sized. In DNA, the CDR3 is TGTGCCAGCAGTGGAAAGCGGGAGGGCCTAGACGAGCAGTACTTC. Amino acid sequence: CASSGKREGLDEQYF. The chain carries TRBV6-4 and TRBJ2-7, with 10 nucleotides matching TRBD2. Germline V gene lookup returns CDR1 MRHNA and CDR2 SNTAGT. V lost 4 bases, J lost 5 bases, and 8 bases stayed unmatched. CDR3 length equals 15 residues.

This clonotype was recorded at least ten times. This chain joins TRBV30 and TRBJ2-7; D remains ambiguous. CDR1 and CDR2 (germline): GTSNPN, SVGIG (reference sequence). The length of the CDR3 is 14 residues. Trimming pared 2 bases from V and 0 bases from J, leaving 11 bases between. The CDR3 sequence: CAWSHYTDSYEQYF. DNA for the CDR3: TGTGCCTGGAGTCACTATACAGACTCCTACGAGCAGTACTTC.

This clonotype was picked up one time. This likely came from a read error, as a far larger clone is one base away. The chain has TRBV12-5 and TRBJ2-5; D is unclear. In germline, CDR1 is LGHNT, CDR2 FRNRAP. The length of the CDR3 is 12 residues. This CDR3 reads CVSTNQGETQYF. The CDR3 coding sequence is TGTGTCAGCACCAATCAAGGGGAGACCCAGTACTTC.

With regard to this clonotype: One junction end disagrees with the germline gene, perhaps due to a read error. The chain combines TRBV20-1 with TRBJ2-1; no firm D call. The CDR3 extends over 14 amino acids. The germline gives CDR1 DFQATT, CDR2 SNEGSKA (reference sequence). The DNA of the CDR3 is TGCAGTGCTAGAGATCTGTTCCGCTACAATGAGCAGTCCTTC. Its protein product is CSARDLFRYNEQSF.

The rearrangement joins TRBV11-2 to TRBJ1-2; unclear D gene. V shed 3 bases and J shed 0 bases, with 8 bases lying between them. The CDR3 length is 14 residues. Germline lookup yields CDR1 SGHAT and CDR2 FQNNGV. This CDR3 reads CASSFTDTNYGYTF. In nucleotides, the CDR3 is TGTGCCAGCAGCTTTACAGACACTAACTATGGCTACACCTTC.

This clonotype was counted ten times or more. This sequence joins TRBV4-1 and TRBJ1-5; TRBD1 might be the D (5 bases). Germline CDR1 and CDR2: MGHRA and YSYEKL. There are 17 residues in the CDR3. V was trimmed by 1 base and J by 2 bases, leaving 15 bases between them. CDR3 DNA sequence: TGCGCCAGCAGCCAAGTTACGACAGATTGGCGCAATCAGCCCCAGCATTTT. Its protein product is CASSQVTTDWRNQPQHF.

The chain joins TRBV24-1 to TRBJ2-1; no clear D. The CDR3 is made up of 12 amino acids. Per germline, CDR1 KGHDR and CDR2 SFDVKD. V lost 11 bases, J lost 7 bases, and 14 bases lay in between. CDR3 bases: TGTGCCAACAGAGCGTCGGAAAATGAGCAGTTCTTC. It encodes CANRASENEQFF.

This clonotype is a singleton in its sample. The germline gene is not matched at one end of the junction; a read error may be the cause. The rearrangement joins TRBV6-5 to TRBJ2-1; no definite D call. The germline V gene has CDR1 MNHEY and CDR2 SVGAGI. This CDR3 has 12 residues. CDR3 amino acids: CASSYSAYEHFF. As DNA, the CDR3 is TGTGCCAGCAGTTACTCTGCTTATGAGCATTTCTTC.

The chain has TRBV28 and TRBJ2-1; perhaps TRBD2 as D (5 bases). Trimming took 1 base from V and 3 from J, leaving 7 bases between them. Germline V gene data show CDR1 as MDHEN and CDR2 as SYDVKM. This CDR3 is built from 14 residues. This chain's CDR3 is CASSLLGSYNEQFF. The CDR3 nucleotides read TGTGCCAGCAGTTTATTGGGGAGCTACAATGAGCAGTTCTTC.